The clone carrying this TCR beta chain was recorded a few times. The time point: patch test 1, 2 weeks after DPC sensitization. Noted treatment: therapeutic diphenylcyclopropenone sensitization with weekly scalp DPC. Per the germline V gene, CDR1 is SQVTM and CDR2 is ANQGSEA. V lost 6 bases and J lost 4; bases outside the gene matches: 3. This CDR3 has 12 residues. These data are taken from a study of human T cells and chemical hapten exposure. TCRdb used MiXCR to reprocess the RACE reads, holding one entry per CDR3 protein. The sample lists roughly 70,000 distinct CDR3 sequences, around 30% seen once, with about 8.1% in the top ten.

This material consisted of whole blood, taken in connection with sensitization to the hapten diphenylcyclopropenone (DPC). V and J are TRBV29-1 and TRBJ1-1; 9 bases are a match to TRBD1. The TCR comes from a middle-aged man with alopecia areata. Some clones in this sample may be carry-over from other donors' samples. The CDR3, as DNA: TGCAGCGTGGCGACAGGGGGCACTGAAGCTTTCTTT. Translation gives CSVATGGTEAFF.